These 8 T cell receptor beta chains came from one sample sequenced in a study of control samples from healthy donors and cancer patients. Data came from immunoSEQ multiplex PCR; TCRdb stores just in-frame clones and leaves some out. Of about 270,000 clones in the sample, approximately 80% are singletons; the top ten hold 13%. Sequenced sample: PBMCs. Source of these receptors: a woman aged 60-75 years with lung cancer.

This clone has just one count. The CDR3 is CASSETEGWTGELFF. The CDR3 bases are TGTGCCAGCAGTGAGACTGAGGGGTGGACCGGGGAGCTGTTTTTT. The chain couples TRBV2 to TRBJ2-2; D possibly matches TRBD1 or TRBD2 (5 bases each). Trimming shortened V by 3 bases and J by 5 bases, and 13 bases separated the two germline ends. Germline CDR1 reads SNHLY; CDR2 reads FYNNEI. The CDR3 runs 15 residues.

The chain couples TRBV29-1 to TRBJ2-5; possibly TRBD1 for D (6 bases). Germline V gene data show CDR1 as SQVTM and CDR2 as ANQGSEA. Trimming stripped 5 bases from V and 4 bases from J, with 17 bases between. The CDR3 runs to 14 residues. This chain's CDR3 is CSVSLTGRIETQYF. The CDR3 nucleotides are TGCAGCGTTTCCCTTACAGGGAGAATAGAGACCCAGTACTTC.

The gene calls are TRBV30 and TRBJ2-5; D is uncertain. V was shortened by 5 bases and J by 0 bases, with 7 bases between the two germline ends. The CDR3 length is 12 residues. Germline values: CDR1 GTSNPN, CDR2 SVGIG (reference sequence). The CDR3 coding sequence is TGTGCCTGGGCCCACAACCAAGAGACCCAGTACTTC. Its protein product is CAWAHNQETQYF. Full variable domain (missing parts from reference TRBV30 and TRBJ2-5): SQTIHQWPATLVQPVGSPLSLECTVEGTSNPNLYWYRQAAGRGLQLLFYSVGIGQISSEVPQNLSASRPQDRQFILSSKKLLLSDSGFYLCAWAHNQETQYFGPGTRLLVL.

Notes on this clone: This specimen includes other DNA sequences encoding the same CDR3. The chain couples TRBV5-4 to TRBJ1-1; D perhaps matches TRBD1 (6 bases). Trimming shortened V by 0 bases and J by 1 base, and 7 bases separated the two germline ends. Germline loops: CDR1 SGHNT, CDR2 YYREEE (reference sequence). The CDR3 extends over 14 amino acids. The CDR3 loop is CASSLAGANTEAFF. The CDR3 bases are TGTGCCAGCAGCTTGGCAGGGGCGAACACTGAAGCTTTCTTT.

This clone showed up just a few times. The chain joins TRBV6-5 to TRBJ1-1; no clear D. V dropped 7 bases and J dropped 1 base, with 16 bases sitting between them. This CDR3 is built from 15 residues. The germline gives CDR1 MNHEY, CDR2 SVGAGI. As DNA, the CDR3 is TGTGCCAGCACCCTCTCCGCCGGCACGAACACTGAAGCTTTCTTT. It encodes CASTLSAGTNTEAFF.

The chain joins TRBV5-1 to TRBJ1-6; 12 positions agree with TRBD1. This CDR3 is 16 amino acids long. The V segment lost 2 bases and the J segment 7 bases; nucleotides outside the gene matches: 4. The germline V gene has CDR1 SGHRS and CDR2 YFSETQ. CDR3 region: CASSLLGQGANSPLHF. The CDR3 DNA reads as TGCGCCAGCAGCTTACTGGGACAGGGGGCAAATTCACCCCTCCACTTT.

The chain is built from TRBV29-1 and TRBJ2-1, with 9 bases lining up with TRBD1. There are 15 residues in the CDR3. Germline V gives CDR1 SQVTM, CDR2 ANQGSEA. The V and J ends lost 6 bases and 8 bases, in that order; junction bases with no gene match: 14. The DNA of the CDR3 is TGCAGCGTCTCCGGGACAGGGAGGGGTTTAGATGAGCAGTTCTTC. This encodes CSVSGTGRGLDEQFF.

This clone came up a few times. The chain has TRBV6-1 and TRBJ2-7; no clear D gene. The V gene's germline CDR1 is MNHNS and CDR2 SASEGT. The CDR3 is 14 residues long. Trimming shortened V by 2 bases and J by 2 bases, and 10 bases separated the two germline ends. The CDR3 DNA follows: TGTGCCAGCAGTGAACCCGGAGCGACCTACGAGCAGTACTTC. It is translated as CASSEPGATYEQYF.